A selection of T cell receptor beta chains follows, all from one sample in a study of a mutant IDH1 vaccine in newly diagnosed glioma. TCRdb's copy holds only in-frame clones and misses some; the assay was immunoSEQ multiplex PCR. The sample includes about 88,000 clones, over 75% of them seen just once. The sequencing used PBMCs, collected from a glioma patient treated with radiotherapy, temozolomide or both. Source of these receptors: a man aged 40-50 years with glioma. Some clones in this sample may be carry-over from other donors' samples. Each CDR3 is given with its conserved first and last residue. Each record gives: clone size, D gene, V gene, J gene, CDR3 DNA, CDR3 protein. The D gene is left open where the match is weak. Clone size appears in some rows only: once, few, many, or a class for an expanded clone.

>-|TRBD1|TRBV5-1|TRBJ1-2
TGCGCCAGCAGCTCGGTCCGGACAGGGGGAAACTATGGCTACACCTTC
CASSSVRTGGNYGYTF
>-|TRBD1|TRBV10-3|TRBJ2-7
TGTGCCATCACCACGGACAGGGAAGACGAGCAGTACTTC
CAITTDREDEQYF
>once|-|TRBV6-1|TRBJ2-5
TGTGCCAGCAGTGAACGCGAGACACTGACCCAGTACTTC
CASSERETLTQYF
>-|TRBD1|TRBV27|TRBJ1-4
TGTGCCAGCAGCAAGGAATGGACAGGGAATGAAAAACTGTTTTTT
CASSKEWTGNEKLFF
>-|-|TRBV18|TRBJ2-1
TGTGCCAGCTCACCACCTAGAAGCTCCCGGGCGTACAATGAGCAGTTCTTC
CASSPPRSSRAYNEQFF
>-|-|TRBV4-1|TRBJ1-4
TGCGCCAGCAGCCTAGCTGGACAGGAAAAACTGTTTTTT
CASSLAGQEKLFF
>-|-|TRBV13|TRBJ2-7
TGTGCCAGCAGCCTTCGTACAGGGGTTGGGGACTTTGAGCAGTACTTC
CASSLRTGVGDFEQYF
>-|TRBD1|TRBV6-6|TRBJ1-1
TGTGCCAGCAGTCTAGGACAGGGAATGAACACTGAAGCTTTCTTT
CASSLGQGMNTEAFF
>-|TRBD2|TRBV2|TRBJ2-1
TGTGCCAGCAGTGAACGGCTTAGCGGGGGGTGGGGATACAATGAGCAGTTCTTC
CASSERLSGGWGYNEQFF
>-|TRBD1|TRBV19|TRBJ1-2
TGTGCCAGTAGCCCCCGGGACAGGGGGCACTATGGCTACACCTTC
CASSPRDRGHYGYTF
>-|TRBD1|TRBV7-8|TRBJ2-7
TGTGCCAGCAGCTTGACAGGGGGCTATTACGAGCAGTACTTC
CASSLTGGYYEQYF
>-|-|TRBV18|TRBJ2-1
TGTGCCAGCTCTCCACCGGGAAGACCCTACAATGAGCAGTTCTTC
CASSPPGRPYNEQFF
>few|TRBD1|TRBV5-4|TRBJ1-2
TGTGCCAGCAGCCCCCGGGACAGGTTTGAGGGTGGCTACACCTTC
CASSPRDRFEGGYTF
>-|-|TRBV2|TRBJ2-7
TGTGCCAGCAGTGGACAGACCTACGAGCAGTACTTC
CASSGQTYEQYF
>-|-|TRBV4-1|TRBJ1-2
TGCGCCAGCAGCCAAGATCCCCTAAGGCAGGGAGGTGGCTACACCTTC
CASSQDPLRQGGGYTF
>-|TRBD1|TRBV5-4|TRBJ2-4
TGTGCCAGCAGCGACGCCGACAGGGTTGGGGACATTCAGTACTTC
CASSDADRVGDIQYF
>-|TRBD1|TRBV7-9|TRBJ2-3
TGTGCCAGCAGCCGAGACCAGGGGGCAACAGATACGCAGTATTTT
CASSRDQGATDTQYF
>-|-|TRBV1|TRBJ2-3
TGCACCAGCAGCCAATGCGGACTAGCGGGGAGGGATACGCAGTATTTT
CTSSQCGLAGRDTQYF
>few|-|TRBV29-1|TRBJ1-1
TGCAGCGTTGACAAGAACACTGAAGCTTTCTTT
CSVDKNTEAFF
>-|-|TRBV18|TRBJ1-1
TGTGCCAGCTCACTAGGACAGCTAAACACTGAAGCTTTCTTT
CASSLGQLNTEAFF
>-|-|TRBV5-1|TRBJ1-2
TGCGCCAGCAGGCCCGACAGGAGAAACTATGGCTACACCTTC
CASRPDRRNYGYTF
>-|-|TRBV19|TRBJ1-4
TGTGCCAGTATTGATGGCAGCGCAACTAATGAAAAACTGTTTTTT
CASIDGSATNEKLFF
>-|TRBD1|TRBV5-6|TRBJ2-2
TGTGCCAGCAGCTCGGGGGACAGGATCACCGGGGAGCTGTTTTTT
CASSSGDRITGELFF
>-|TRBD1|TRBV10-1|TRBJ2-5
TGCGCCAGCAGTGCACAGGGGGGACGAGAGACCCAGTACTTC
CASSAQGGRETQYF
>-|-|TRBV7-8|TRBJ1-1
TGTGCCAGTTTCGTCGACAGGAACACTGAAGCTTTCTTT
CASFVDRNTEAFF
>-|TRBD1|TRBV19|TRBJ2-5
TGTGCCAGTAGTATAGGACAGGGGGAGACCCAGTACTTC
CASSIGQGETQYF
>-|-|TRBV12-5|TRBJ1-6
TGTGCTAGGCCCAGGCCGGAATCACCCCTCCACTTT
CARPRPESPLHF